These 2 T cell receptor beta chains came from one sample sequenced in a study of CD8 T cells in ankylosing spondylitis (dated by TCRdb to about 2017). Library preparation employed 5' RACE. TCRdb records Illumina HiSeq 2500 as the sequencer. The raw public data were reprocessed by TCRdb itself: fastp quality trimming at Q25, MiXCR clonotype calling, in-frame beta chains only. Entries are consolidated by CDR3 protein sequence, retaining the most common genes and DNA. Here the sample has about 30,000 distinct CDR3 sequences; 5% to 5.5% occur a single time. Over 1.5% of the sample lies in the top ten. The sequencing input was blood, either unsorted or a sorted T cell fraction (not recorded which). The origin of the receptors is a female donor with ankylosing spondylitis or in good health (not recorded which).

This clonotype occurred many times. This rearrangement joins TRBV9 to TRBJ2-1; 9 nucleotides match TRBD2. Germline CDR1 is SGDLS and CDR2 is YYNGEE. The ends lost 0 bases at V and 3 bases at J; junction bases unmatched: 4. The CDR3 has 16 amino acids. CDR3 sequence: CASSVVGTSSYNEQFF. The CDR3 DNA follows: TGTGCCAGCAGCGTAGTAGGGACTAGCAGCTACAATGAGCAGTTCTTC.

This clonotype was seen ten or more times. J is TRBJ2-7 and V is TRBV9; D unresolved. Trimming took 0 bases from V and 6 from J, leaving 10 bases between them. The germline gives CDR1 SGDLS, CDR2 YYNGEE. The CDR3 totals 13 residues. DNA of the CDR3: TGTGCCAGCAGCGTAGGTCTAGATGGCGAGCAGTACTTC. Its protein product is CASSVGLDGEQYF.